Listed below are T cell receptor beta chains from one sample, sequenced in a study of CD8 T cells in Susac syndrome. MiXCR was run by TCRdb on the immunoSEQ multiplex PCR reads, yielding one entry per CDR3 protein. This sample has some 160,000 distinct CDR3 sequences, with roughly 95% found just once. What was sequenced was CD8+ T cells from PBMCs. These TCRs come from a human donor with multiple sclerosis. CDR3s include the opening cysteine and the closing phenylalanine or tryptophan.

TRBV5-6,TRBJ2-1,CASSPTGGWGNEQFF
TRBV15,TRBJ2-5,CATSGAMQETQYF
TRBV20-1,TRBJ2-6,CSASTTGAGANVLTF
TRBV7-9,TRBJ2-1,CASSLRMTTNEQFF
TRBV24-1,TRBJ2-2,CATSDQNTGELFF
TRBV10-3,TRBJ1-2,CAVQTGPVDYGYTF
TRBV24-1,TRBJ2-1,CATSDTLGPGGRLFF
TRBV12-3/TRBV12-4,TRBJ2-4,CATSDLAKNIQYF
TRBV4-1,TRBJ2-7,CASSQGPSDYEQYF
TRBV3-1,TRBJ2-1,CASSQDPGLAYNEQFF
TRBV27,TRBJ2-3,CASSPPSGRGADTQYF
TRBV6-6,TRBJ2-5,CASSYLGSEGETQYF
TRBV30,TRBJ1-1,CAWIEGNTEAFF
TRBV13,TRBJ2-1,CASSLGDRRNEQFF
TRBV6-5,TRBJ2-1,CASTPTGRYNEQFF
TRBV24-1,TRBJ2-5,CATMRTIDRQQETQYF
TRBV15,TRBJ2-7,CATSSGTGDYEQYF
TRBV12-3/TRBV12-4,TRBJ2-7,CASSFGTGAYEQYF
TRBV4-2,TRBJ2-2,CASSQDRWGTGELFF
TRBV20-1,TRBJ2-1,CSAMTPLGQFF
TRBV28,TRBJ1-5,CATSVDQPQHF
TRBV19,TRBJ2-1,CASRSADTTYNEQFF
TRBV29-1,TRBJ2-3,CSVEGWESDRTFSTDTQYF
TRBV7-8,TRBJ2-5,CASSLIETQYF
TRBV28,TRBJ2-3,CASRKKLGRRDTQYF
TRBV27,TRBJ2-7,CASSIRQGSSEQYF
TRBV12-3/TRBV12-4,TRBJ2-3,CASSFEGSGTQYF
TRBV6-2/TRBV6-3,TRBJ2-1,CASSYSGPRWNEQFF
TRBV6-1,TRBJ2-5,CASSYDRGETQYF